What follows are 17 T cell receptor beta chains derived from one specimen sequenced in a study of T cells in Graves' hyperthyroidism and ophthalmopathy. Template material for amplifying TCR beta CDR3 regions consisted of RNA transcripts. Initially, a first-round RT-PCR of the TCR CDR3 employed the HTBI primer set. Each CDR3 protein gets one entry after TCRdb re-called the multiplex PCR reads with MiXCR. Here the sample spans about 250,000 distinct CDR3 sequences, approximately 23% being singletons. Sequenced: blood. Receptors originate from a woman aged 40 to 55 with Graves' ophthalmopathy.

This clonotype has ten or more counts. CDR3 region: CASSFRDDTEAFF. The CDR3, as DNA: TGTGCCAGCAGCTTCAGGGACGACACTGAAGCTTTCTTT. The chain uses TRBV7-6 and TRBJ1-1, with D perhaps TRBD1 (5 bases). V was trimmed by 3 bases and J by 3 bases, leaving 8 bases between them. This CDR3 contains 13 residues. Germline V gene data show CDR1 as SGHVS and CDR2 as FNYEAQ. The full variable domain, its missing parts supplied by reference TRBV7-6 and TRBJ1-1, is GAGVSQSPRYKVTKRGQDVALRCDPISGHVSLYWYRQALGQGPEFLTYFNYEAQQDKSGLPNDRFSAERPEGSISTLTIQRTEQRDSAMYRCASSFRDDTEAFFGQGTRLTVV.

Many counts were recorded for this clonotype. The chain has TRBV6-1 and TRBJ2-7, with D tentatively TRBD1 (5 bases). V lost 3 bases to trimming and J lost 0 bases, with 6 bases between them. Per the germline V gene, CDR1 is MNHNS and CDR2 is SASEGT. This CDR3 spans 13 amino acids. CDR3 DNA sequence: TGTGCCAGCAGTGAGACAGTCTCCTACGAGCAGTACTTC. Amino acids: CASSETVSYEQYF.

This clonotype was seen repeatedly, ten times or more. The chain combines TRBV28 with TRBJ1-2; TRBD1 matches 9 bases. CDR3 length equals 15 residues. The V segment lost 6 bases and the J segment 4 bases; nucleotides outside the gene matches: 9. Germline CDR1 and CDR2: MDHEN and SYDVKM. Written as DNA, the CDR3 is TGTGCCAGCAGCCTCCGGGACAGGGCCTTCTATGGCTACACCTTC. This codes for CASSLRDRAFYGYTF.

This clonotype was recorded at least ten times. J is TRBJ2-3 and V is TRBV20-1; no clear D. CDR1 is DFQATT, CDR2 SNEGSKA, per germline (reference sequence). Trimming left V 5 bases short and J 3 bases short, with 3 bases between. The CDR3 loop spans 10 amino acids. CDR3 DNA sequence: TGCAGTGCTTCAACAGATACGCAGTATTTT. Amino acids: CSASTDTQYF.

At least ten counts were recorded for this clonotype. The CDR3 region is CSAPPGNSNQPQHF. The DNA of the CDR3 is TGCAGTGCTCCCCCCGGGAATAGCAATCAGCCCCAGCATTTT. The rearrangement joins TRBV20-1 to TRBJ1-5, with D hard to call. V lost 5 bases and J 0 bases, leaving 11 bases between the germline ends. Germline-derived CDR1 and CDR2 are DFQATT and SNEGSKA (reference sequence). The CDR3 is 14 amino acids.

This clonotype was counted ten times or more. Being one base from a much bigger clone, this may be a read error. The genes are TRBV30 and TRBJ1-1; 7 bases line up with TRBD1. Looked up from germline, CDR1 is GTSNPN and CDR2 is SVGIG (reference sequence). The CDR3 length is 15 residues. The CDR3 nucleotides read TGTGCCTGGAGGGACAGGATAGGCAGGAACACTGAAGCTTCCTTT. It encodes CAWRDRIGRNTEASF.

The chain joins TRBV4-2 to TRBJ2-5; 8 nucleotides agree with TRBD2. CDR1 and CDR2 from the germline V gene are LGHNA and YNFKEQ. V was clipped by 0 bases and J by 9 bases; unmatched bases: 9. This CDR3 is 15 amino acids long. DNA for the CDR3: TGTGCCAGCAGCCAAGACCCTAGCGGGTCGAAGGCCCAGTACTTC. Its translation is CASSQDPSGSKAQYF.

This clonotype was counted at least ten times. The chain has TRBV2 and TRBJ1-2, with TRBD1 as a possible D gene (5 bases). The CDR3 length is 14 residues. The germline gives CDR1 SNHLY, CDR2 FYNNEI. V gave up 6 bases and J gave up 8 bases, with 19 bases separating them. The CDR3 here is CASRTKSRVGGYTF. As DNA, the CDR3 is TGTGCCAGCAGGACGAAAAGCAGGGTAGGCGGCTACACCTTC.

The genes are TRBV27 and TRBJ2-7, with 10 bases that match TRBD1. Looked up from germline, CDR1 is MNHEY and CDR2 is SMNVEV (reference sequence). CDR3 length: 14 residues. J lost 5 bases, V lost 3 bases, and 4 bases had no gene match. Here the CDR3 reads CASSLRDRGHEQYF. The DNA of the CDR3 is TGTGCCAGCAGTTTGCGGGACAGGGGCCACGAGCAGTACTTC.

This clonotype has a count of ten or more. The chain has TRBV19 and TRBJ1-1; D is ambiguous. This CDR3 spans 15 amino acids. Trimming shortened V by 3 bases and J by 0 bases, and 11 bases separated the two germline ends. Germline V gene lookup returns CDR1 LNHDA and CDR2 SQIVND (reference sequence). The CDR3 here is CASSIGHSLNTEAFF. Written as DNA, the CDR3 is TGTGCCAGTAGTATCGGGCATTCCCTGAACACTGAAGCTTTCTTT.

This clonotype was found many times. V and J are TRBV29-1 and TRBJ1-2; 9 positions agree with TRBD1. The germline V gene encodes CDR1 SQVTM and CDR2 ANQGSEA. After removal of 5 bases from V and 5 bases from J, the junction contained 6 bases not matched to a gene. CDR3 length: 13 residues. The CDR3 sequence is CSVRTGEEYGYTF. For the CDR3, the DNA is TGCAGCGTTAGGACAGGGGAGGAGTATGGCTACACCTTC.

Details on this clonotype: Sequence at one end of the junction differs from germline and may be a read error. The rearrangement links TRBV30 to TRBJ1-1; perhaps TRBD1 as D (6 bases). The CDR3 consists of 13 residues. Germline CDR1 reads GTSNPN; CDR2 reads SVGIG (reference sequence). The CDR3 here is CAWSAQGNAEAFF. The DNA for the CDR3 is TGTGCCTGGAGTGCTCAGGGGAACGCTGAAGCTTTCTTT.

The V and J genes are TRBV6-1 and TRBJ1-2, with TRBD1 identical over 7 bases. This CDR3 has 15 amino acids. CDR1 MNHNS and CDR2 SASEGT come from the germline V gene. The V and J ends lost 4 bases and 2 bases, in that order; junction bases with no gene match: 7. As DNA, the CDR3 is TGTGCCAGCAGTGCAGGGACAGTTTCGAACTATGGCTACACCTTC. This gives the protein CASSAGTVSNYGYTF.

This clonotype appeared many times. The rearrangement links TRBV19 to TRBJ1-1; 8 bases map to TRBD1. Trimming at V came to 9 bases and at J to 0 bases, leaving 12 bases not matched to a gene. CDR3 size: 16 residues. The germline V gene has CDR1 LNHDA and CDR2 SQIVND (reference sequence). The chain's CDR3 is CASFPGTGNMNTEAFF. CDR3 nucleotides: TGTGCCAGCTTTCCCGGGACAGGCAACATGAACACTGAAGCTTTCTTT.

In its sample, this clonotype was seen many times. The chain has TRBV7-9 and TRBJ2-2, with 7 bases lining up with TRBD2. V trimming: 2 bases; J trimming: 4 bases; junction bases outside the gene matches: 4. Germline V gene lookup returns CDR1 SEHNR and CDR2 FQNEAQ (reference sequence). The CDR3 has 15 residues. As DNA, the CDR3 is TGTGCCAGCAGCTTATACGCGGGAGTCACCGGGGAGCTGTTTTTT. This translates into CASSLYAGVTGELFF. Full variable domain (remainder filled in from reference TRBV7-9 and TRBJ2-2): DTGVSQNPRHKITKRGQNVTFRCDPISEHNRLYWYRQTLGQGPEFLTYFQNEAQLEKSRLLSDRFSAERPKGSFSTLEIQRTEQGDSAMYLCASSLYAGVTGELFFGEGSRLTVL.

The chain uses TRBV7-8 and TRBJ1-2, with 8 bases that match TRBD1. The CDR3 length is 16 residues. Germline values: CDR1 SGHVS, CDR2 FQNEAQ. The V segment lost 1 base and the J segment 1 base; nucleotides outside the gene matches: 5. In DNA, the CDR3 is TGTGCCAGCAGCTTAGGGCAGGGGGCGGTTAACTATGGCTACACCTTC. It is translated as CASSLGQGAVNYGYTF. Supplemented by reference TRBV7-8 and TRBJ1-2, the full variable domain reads GAGVSQSPRYKVAKRGQDVALRCDPISGHVSLFWYQQALGQGPEFLTYFQNEAQLDKSGLPSDRFFAERPEGSVSTLKIQRTQQEDSAVYLCASSLGQGAVNYGYTFGSGTRLTVV.

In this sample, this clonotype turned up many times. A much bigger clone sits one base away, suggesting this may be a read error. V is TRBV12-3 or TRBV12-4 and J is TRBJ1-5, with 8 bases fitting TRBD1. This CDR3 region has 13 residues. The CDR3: CASRGQDNLPQHF. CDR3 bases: TGTGCCAGCAGGGGACAGGACAATCTGCCCCAGCATTTT.